This TCR beta chain was observed in a study of blood T cell repertoires in COVID-19. Background on the study: Whether acute or convalescent, the COVID-19 samples came from the United States, Italy and Spain.

In its sample, this clone was seen a few times. Sequencing was performed with immunoSEQ multiplex PCR; in TCRdb, only in-frame clones are kept and a portion is missing. Seen here are fewer than 350,000 clones, approximately 83% observed once, and the top ten hold around 2.1%. CDR3 size: 13 residues. V shed 4 bases and J 6 bases; nucleotides not matched to a gene: 4. CDR1 and CDR2 from the germline V gene are MGHRA and YSYEKL. What was sequenced was peripheral blood. The gene calls are TRBV4-1 and TRBJ1-1, with TRBD1 matching 8 bases. This sequence was found in a woman aged 25 to 39 who had recovered from COVID-19. The CDR3: CASSPQGASEAFF. The CDR3 DNA reads as TGCGCCAGCAGCCCCCAGGGGGCCTCTGAAGCTTTCTTT.